This T cell receptor (beta chain) derives from a study of type 1 and type 2 diabetes patients. Study-level background: Participants included type 1 and type 2 diabetes patients plus nondiabetic controls. Sequencing for the whole study yielded 18,976,912 paired-end reads. From PBMCs, CD4+ and CD8+ T cells were isolated by magnetic microbeads.

This CDR3 contains 13 residues. V shed 5 bases and J shed 6 bases, with 12 bases lying between them. Germline CDR1 reads SGHTA; CDR2 reads FQGNSA. The PCR template was genomic DNA. A primer set of 30 forward and 13 reverse primers amplified the CDR3. TCRdb re-derived calls from the multiplex PCR reads in MiXCR, one entry per CDR3 protein. In the table there are more than 250,000 distinct CDR3 sequences, around 47% of which are singletons. This sequence was found in a man aged 18 to 35 with type 2 diabetes. Specimen: peripheral blood mononuclear cells (PBMCs). V is TRBV7-2 and J is TRBJ2-3, with D unresolved. CDR3 DNA sequence: TGTGCCAGCAGCCCCCCTGTGGGTGATACGCAGTATTTT. As protein: CASSPPVGDTQYF.